This record concerns one TCR beta chain sequence. Its antigen is as yet unknown. Its ends do not fully match the called genes, so a read error is possible. The germline V gene encodes CDR1 DFQATT and CDR2 SNEGSKA (reference sequence). The CDR3 runs to 16 residues. Healthy Caucasians provided all donations. This sample was taken from a study of identical twins. Study-wide results and limits: There were fewer insertions in abundant cord blood beta clonotypes, but memory repertoires showed no such pattern.

TCRdb reprocessed the 5' RACE reads with MiXCR, giving one entry per CDR3 protein. The sample yields around 690,000 distinct CDR3 sequences, 21% seen once. Another study also made use of these data, one on T cells expressing NK-cell markers. That work contributes: From sorted CD3+CD56+NKG2C+, CD3+CD56+NKG2C- and CD3+CD56-NKG2C+ T cells came the TCR beta repertoires. Several experiments confined sorting to alpha-beta TCR T cells with an anti-gamma-delta TCR antibody.

The sequenced sample consisted of PBMCs. The TCR sequence derives from a woman between 18 and 29 years old in good health. The chain combines TRBV20-1 with TRBJ2-3; D may be TRBD1 (5 bases). CDR3 in amino acids: CCAPGGGARSTDTQYF. The CDR3 DNA follows: TGCTGTGCTCCAGGCGGTGGGGCTAGAAGCACAGATACGCAGTATTTT.